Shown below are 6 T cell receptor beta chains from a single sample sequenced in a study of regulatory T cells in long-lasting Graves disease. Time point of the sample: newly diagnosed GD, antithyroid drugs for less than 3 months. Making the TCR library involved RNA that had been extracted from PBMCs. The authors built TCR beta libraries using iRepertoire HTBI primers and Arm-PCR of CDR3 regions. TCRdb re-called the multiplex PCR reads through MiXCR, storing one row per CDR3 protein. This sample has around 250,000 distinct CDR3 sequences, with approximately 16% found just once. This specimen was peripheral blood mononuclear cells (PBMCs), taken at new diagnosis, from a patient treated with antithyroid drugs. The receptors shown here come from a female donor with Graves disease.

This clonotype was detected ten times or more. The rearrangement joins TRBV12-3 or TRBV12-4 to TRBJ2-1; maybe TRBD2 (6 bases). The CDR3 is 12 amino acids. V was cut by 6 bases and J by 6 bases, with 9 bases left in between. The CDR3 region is CASRTSPNEQFF. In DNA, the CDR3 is TGTGCCAGCAGGACTAGTCCCAATGAGCAGTTCTTC.

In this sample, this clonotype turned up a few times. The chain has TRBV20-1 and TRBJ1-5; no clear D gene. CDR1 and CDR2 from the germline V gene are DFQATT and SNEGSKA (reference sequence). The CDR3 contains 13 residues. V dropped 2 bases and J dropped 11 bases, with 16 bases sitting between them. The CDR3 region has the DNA TGCAGTGCTAGATTTGGGCAGGTGGGAGCCCAGCATTTT. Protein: CSARFGQVGAQHF.

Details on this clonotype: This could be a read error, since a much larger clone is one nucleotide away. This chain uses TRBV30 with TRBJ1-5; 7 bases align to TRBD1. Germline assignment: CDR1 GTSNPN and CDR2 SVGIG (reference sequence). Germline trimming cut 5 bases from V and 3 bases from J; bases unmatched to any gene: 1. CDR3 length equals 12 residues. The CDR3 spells CAWGQVNQPQHF. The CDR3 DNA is TGTGCCTGGGGACAGGTCAATCAGCCCCAGCATTTT.

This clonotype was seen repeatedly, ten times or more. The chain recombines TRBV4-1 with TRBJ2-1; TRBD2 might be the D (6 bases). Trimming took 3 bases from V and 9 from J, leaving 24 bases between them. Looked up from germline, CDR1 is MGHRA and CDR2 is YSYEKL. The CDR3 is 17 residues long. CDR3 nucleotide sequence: TGCGCCAGCAGCCAGAGGGGTCAGACCGGGACTGGTTCTGAGCAGTTCTTC. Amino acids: CASSQRGQTGTGSEQFF.

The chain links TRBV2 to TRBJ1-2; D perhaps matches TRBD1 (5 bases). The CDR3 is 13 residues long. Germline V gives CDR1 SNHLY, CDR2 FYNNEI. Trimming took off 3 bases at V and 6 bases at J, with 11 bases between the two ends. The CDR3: CASSDRVANGYTF. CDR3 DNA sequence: TGTGCCAGCAGTGACAGGGTGGCGAATGGCTACACCTTC.

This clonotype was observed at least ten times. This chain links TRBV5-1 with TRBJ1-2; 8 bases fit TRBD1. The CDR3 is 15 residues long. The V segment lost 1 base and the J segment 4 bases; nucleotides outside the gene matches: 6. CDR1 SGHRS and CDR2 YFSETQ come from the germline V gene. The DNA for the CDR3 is TGCGCCAGCAGCTTGCAAGGACAGGGAGGCTATGGCTACACCTTC. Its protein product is CASSLQGQGGYGYTF.